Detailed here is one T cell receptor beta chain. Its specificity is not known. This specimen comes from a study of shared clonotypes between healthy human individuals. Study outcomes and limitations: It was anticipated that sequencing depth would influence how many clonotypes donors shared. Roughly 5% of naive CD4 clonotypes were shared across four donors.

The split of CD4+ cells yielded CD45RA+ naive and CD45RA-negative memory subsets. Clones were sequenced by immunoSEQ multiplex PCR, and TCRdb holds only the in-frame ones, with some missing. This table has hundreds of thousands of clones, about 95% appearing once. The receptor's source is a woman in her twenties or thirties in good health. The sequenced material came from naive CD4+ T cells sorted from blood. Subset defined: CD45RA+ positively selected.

Here the CDR3 reads CASSPGPQETQYF. The DNA of the CDR3 is TGTGCCAGCAGCCCGGGACCCCAAGAGACCCAGTACTTC. The chain is built from TRBV7-6 and TRBJ2-5; D tentatively reads TRBD1 or TRBD2 (5 bases each). The length of the CDR3 is 13 residues. Per the germline V gene, CDR1 is SGHVS and CDR2 is FNYEAQ. The V and J ends lost 5 bases and 1 base respectively, with 8 bases between them.